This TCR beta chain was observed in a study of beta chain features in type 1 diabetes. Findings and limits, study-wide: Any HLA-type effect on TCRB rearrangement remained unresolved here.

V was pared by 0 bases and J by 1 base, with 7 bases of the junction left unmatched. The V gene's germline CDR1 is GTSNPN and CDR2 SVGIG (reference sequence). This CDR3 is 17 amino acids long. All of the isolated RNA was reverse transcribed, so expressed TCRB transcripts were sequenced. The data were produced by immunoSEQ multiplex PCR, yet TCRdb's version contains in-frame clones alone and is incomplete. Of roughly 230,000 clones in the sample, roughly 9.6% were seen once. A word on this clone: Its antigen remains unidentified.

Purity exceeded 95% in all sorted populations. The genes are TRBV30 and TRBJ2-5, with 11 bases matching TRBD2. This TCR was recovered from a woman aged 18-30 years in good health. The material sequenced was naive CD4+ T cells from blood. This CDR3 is CAWSVSRTSGSQETQYF. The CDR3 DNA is TGTGCCTGGAGTGTTTCACGGACTAGCGGGTCCCAAGAGACCCAGTACTTC.